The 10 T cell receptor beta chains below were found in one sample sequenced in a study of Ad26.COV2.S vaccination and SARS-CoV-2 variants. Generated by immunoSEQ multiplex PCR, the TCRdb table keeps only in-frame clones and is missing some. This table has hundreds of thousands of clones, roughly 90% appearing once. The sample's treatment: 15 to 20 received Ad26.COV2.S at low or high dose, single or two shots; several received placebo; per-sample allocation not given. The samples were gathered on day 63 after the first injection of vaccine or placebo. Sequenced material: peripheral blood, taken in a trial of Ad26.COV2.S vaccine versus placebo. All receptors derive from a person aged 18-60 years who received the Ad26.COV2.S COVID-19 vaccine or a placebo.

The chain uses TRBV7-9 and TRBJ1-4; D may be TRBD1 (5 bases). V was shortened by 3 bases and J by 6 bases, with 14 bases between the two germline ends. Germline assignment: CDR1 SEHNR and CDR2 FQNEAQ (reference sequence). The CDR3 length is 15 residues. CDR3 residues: CASSFGGTLYEKLFF. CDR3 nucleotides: TGTGCCAGCAGCTTTGGCGGGACCTTATATGAAAAACTGTTTTTT.

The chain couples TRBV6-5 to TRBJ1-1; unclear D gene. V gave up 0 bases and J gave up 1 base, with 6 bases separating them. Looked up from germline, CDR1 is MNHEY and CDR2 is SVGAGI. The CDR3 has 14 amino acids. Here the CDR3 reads CASSYSNQNTEAFF. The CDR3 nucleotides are TGTGCCAGCAGTTACTCTAACCAGAACACTGAAGCTTTCTTT.

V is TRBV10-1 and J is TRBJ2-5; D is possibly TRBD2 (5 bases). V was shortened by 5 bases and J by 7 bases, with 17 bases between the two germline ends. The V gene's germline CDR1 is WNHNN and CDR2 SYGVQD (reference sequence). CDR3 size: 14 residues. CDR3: CASSMVLGGGTQYF. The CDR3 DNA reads TGCGCCAGCAGTATGGTCCTCGGCGGAGGGACCCAGTACTTC.

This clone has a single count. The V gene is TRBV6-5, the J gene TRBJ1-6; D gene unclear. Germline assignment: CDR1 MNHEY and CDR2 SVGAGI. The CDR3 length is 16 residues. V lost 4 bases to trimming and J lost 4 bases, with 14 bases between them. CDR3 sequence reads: CASSFVGGQYNSPLHF. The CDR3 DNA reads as TGTGCCAGCAGTTTCGTGGGAGGTCAATATAATTCACCCCTCCACTTT.

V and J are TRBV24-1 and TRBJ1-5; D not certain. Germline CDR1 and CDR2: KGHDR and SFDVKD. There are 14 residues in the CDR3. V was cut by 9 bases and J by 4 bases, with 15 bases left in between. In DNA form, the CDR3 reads TGTGCCACCCTATCTGGGGAGGGAAATCAGCCCCAGCATTTT. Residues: CATLSGEGNQPQHF.

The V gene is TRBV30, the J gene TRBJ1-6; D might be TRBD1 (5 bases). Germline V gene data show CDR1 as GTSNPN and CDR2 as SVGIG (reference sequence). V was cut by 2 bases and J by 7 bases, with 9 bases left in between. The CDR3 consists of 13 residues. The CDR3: CAWSFRQNSPLHF. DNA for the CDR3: TGTGCCTGGAGTTTCCGACAGAATTCACCCCTCCACTTT. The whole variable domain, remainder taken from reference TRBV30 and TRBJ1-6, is SQTIHQWPATLVQPVGSPLSLECTVEGTSNPNLYWYRQAAGRGLQLLFYSVGIGQISSEVPQNLSASRPQDRQFILSSKKLLLSDSGFYLCAWSFRQNSPLHFGNGTRLTVT.

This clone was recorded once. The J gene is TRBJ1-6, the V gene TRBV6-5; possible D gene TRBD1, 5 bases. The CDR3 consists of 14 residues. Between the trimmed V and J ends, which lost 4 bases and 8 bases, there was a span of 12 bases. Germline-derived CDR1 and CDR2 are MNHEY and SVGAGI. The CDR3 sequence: CASSLVRVDSPLHF. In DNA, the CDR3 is TGTGCCAGCAGTTTGGTCAGGGTGGATTCACCCCTCCACTTT.

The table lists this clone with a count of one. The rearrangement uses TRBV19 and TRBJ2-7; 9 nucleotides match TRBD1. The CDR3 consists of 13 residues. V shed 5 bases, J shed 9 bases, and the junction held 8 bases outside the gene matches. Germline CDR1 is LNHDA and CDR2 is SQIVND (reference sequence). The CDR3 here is CASSARTGDGQYF. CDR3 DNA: TGTGCCAGTAGTGCGCGGACAGGGGACGGGCAGTACTTC.

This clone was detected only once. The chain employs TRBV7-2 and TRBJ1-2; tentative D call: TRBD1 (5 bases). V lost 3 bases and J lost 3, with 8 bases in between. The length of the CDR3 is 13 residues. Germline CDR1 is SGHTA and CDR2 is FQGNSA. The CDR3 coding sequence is TGTGCCAGCAGCTTCGGGGGGGACTATGGCTACACCTTC. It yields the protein CASSFGGDYGYTF.

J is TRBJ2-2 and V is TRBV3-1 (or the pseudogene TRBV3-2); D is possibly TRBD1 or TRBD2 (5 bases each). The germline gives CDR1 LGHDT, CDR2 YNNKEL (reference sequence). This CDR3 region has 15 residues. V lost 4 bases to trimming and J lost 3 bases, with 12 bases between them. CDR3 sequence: CASSLRGADTGELFF. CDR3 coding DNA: TGTGCCAGCAGCCTGAGGGGAGCCGACACCGGGGAGCTGTTTTTT.